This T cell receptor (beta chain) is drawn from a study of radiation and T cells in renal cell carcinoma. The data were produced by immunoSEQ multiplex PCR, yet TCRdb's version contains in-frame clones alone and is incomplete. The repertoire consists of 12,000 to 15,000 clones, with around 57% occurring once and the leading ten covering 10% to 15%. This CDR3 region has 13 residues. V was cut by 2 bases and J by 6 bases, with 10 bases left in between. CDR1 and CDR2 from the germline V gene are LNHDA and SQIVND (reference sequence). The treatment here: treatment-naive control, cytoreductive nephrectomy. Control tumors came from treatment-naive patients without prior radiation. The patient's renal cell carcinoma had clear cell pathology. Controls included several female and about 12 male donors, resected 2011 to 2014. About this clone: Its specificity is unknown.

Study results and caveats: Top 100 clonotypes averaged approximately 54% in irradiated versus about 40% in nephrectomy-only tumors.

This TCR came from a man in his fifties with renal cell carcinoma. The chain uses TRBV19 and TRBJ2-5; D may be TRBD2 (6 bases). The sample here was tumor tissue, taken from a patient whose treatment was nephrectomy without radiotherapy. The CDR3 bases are TGTGCCAGTAGTATATGGGGGGAGCAGACCCAGTACTTC. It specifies CASSIWGEQTQYF.